The T cell receptor (beta chain) described here comes from a study of cytomegalovirus exposure and HLA in healthy donors. Use of 60 Vbeta and 13 Jbeta primers characterized the PCR. Repertoires were generated with immunoSEQ multiplex PCR, while TCRdb's copy carries only in-frame clones and drops some. The data contain under 150,000 clones, 82% of them singletons. This clonotype originated in a woman between 18 and 30 years old in good health and CMV-seronegative. Sequenced input: PBMCs.

As DNA, the CDR3 is TGTGCCAGTAGTATCGGGGGACAGGGAAGCACTGAAGCTTTCTTT. Protein product: CASSIGGQGSTEAFF. The chain employs TRBV19 and TRBJ1-1; 9 positions match TRBD1. The CDR3 is 15 amino acids. V lost 3 bases and J lost 4; bases outside the gene matches: 6. Germline CDR1 and CDR2: LNHDA and SQIVND (reference sequence).